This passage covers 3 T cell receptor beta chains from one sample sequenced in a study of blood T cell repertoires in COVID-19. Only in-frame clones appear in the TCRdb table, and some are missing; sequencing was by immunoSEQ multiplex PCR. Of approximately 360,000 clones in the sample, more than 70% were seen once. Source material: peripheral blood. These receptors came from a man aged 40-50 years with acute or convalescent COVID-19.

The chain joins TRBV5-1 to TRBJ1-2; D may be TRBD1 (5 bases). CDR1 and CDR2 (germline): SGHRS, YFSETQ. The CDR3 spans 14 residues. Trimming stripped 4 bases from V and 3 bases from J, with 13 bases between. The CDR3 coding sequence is TGCGCCAGCAGCGATACACAGGAGTACTATGGCTACACCTTC. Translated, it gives CASSDTQEYYGYTF.

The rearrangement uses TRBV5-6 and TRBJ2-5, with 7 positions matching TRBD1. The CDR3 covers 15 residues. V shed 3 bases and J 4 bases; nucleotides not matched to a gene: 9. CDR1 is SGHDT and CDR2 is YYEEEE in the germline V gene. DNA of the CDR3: TGTGCCAGCAGCTGGTCATCCGGGACAGTAGAGACCCAGTACTTC. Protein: CASSWSSGTVETQYF.

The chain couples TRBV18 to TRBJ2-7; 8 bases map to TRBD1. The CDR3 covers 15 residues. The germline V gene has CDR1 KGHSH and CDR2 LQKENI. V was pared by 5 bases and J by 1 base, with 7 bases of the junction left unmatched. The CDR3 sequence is CASSSGQGGSYEQYF. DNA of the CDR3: TGTGCCAGCTCAAGCGGACAGGGCGGTTCCTACGAGCAGTACTTC.